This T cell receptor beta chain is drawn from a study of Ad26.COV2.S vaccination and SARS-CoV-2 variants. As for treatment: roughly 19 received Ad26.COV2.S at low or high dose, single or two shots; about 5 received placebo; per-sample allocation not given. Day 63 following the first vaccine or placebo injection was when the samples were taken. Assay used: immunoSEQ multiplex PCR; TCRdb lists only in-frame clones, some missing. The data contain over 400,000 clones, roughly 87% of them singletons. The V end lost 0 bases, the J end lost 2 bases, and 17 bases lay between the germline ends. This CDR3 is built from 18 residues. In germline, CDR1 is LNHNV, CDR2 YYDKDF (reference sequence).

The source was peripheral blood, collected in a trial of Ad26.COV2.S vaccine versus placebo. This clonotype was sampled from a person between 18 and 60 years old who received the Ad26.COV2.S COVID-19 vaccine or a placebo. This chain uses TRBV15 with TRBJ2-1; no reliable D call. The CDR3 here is CATSRDFSMIRTYNEQFF. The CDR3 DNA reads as TGTGCCACCAGCAGAGATTTTAGCATGATCAGGACCTACAATGAGCAGTTCTTC.